This note documents a single T cell receptor beta chain sequence. The antigen is not known. Sequencing of TCRB used Survey level resolution. Data came from immunoSEQ multiplex PCR; TCRdb stores just in-frame clones and leaves some out. In the table there are more than 10,000 clones, over 65% of which are singletons. The sample is drawn from a study of follicular helper T cells after annual influenza vaccination. CDR3 length: 14 amino acids. Trimming took off 7 bases at V and 1 base at J, with 11 bases between the two ends. The V gene's germline CDR1 is MNHEY and CDR2 SVGAGI. Study observations and caveats: Change in circulating plasmablasts correlated with ICOS+CD38+ cTfh clonality change.

Time point indicated: 2014-2015 season, pre-vaccination. Adults were given seasonal inactivated influenza vaccine, and blood CD4 subsets were sorted before and after vaccination. Community-dwelling subjects without influenza vaccination in the prior 6 months were enrolled. This receptor was obtained from an adult who received the influenza vaccine. The rearrangement links TRBV6-5 to TRBJ1-3, with no clear D. The sequenced sample was CXCR5- memory CD4+ T cells sorted from blood, obtained on the day of influenza vaccination. CDR3 nucleotide sequence: TGTGCCAGCATAACAACCGCGTCTGGAAACACCATATATTTT. Translated: CASITTASGNTIYF.